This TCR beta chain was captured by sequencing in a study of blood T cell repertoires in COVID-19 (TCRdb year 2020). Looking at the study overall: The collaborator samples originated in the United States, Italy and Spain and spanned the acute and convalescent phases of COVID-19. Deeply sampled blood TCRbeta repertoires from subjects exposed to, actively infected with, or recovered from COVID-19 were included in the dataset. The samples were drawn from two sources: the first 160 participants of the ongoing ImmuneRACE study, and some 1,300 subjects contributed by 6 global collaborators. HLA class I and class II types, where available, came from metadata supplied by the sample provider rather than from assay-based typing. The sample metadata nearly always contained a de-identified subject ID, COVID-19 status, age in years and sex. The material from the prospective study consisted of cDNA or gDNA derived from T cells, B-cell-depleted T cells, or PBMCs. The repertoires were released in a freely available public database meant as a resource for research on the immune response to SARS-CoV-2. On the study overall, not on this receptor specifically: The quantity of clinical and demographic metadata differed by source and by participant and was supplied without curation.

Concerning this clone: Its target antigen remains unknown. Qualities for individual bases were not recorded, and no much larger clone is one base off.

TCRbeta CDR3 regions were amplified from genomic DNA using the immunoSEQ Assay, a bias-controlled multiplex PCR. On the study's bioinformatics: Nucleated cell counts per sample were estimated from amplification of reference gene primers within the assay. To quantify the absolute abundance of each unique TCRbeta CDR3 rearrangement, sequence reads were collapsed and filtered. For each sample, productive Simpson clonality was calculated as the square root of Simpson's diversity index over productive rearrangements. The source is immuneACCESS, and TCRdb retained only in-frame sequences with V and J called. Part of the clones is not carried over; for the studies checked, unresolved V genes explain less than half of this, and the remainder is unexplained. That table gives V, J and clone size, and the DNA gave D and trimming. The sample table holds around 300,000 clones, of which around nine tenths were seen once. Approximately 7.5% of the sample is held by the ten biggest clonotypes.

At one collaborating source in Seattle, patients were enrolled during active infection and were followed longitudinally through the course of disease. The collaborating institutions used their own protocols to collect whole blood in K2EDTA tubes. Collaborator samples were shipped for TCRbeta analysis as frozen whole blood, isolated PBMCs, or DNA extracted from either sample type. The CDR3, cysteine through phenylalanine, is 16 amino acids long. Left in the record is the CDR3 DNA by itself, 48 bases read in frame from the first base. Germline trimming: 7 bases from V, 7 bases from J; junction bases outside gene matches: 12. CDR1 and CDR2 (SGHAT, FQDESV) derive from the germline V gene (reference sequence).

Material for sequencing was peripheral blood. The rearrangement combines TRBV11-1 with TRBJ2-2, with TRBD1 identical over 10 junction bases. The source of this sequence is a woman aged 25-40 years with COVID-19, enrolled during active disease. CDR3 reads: CASNQRGQGSGGELFF. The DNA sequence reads TGTGCCAGCAACCAGAGGGGACAGGGGTCGGGCGGGGAGCTGTTTTTT.